This T cell receptor beta chain was found in a study of shared clonotypes between healthy human individuals. Whole-study results and caveats: Larger estimated richness was generally recorded for naive subsets relative to memory subsets. Researchers sampled blood only, noting tissue repertoires likely differ. Sorted-subset sequencing, rarefaction showed, was incomplete despite large depth.

Germline values: CDR1 MNHEY, CDR2 SVGAGI. With 4 bases removed from V and 5 bases from J, the gap between germline ends came to 12 bases. This CDR3 spans 13 amino acids. The DNA input per sorted-subset replicate PCR was about 180 ng, corresponding to some 33,000 T cell genomes. Here immunoSEQ multiplex PCR was the method, and the copy in TCRdb shows in-frame clones only, minus some. The sample has about 1.4 million clones, roughly 96% seen once. Details on this clone: The antigen remains unidentified.

Material: naive CD4+ T cells sorted from blood. Subset given: CD45RA+ positively selected. The receptor comes from a man aged 30-40 years in good health. The V gene is TRBV6-5, the J gene TRBJ2-7; D could derive from TRBD1 or TRBD2 (6 bases each). The chain's CDR3 is CASSWGALDEQYF. As DNA, the CDR3 is TGTGCCAGCAGTTGGGGGGCCCTGGACGAGCAGTACTTC.